This T cell receptor (beta chain) was identified during a study of a mutant IDH1 vaccine in newly diagnosed glioma. Germline CDR1 and CDR2: MNHEY and SVGAGI. CDR3 length: 14 residues. V lost 5 bases, J lost 7 bases, and 17 bases lay in between. Here immunoSEQ multiplex PCR was the method, and the copy in TCRdb shows in-frame clones only, minus some. The sample consists of roughly 11,000 clones, around 86% of them appearing once. The time point denotes: week 5, during vaccination. Vaccine doses each comprised 300 ug of mutant IDH1 20-mer peptide, with topical imiquimod. Each astrocytoma in the donors was new, WHO grade 3 or 4, IDH1-mutant and ATRX-lost. For this clone: Its target is not known.

This material consisted of PBMCs, taken from a glioma patient whose treatment included an IDH1 peptide vaccine. This chain joins TRBV6-5 and TRBJ1-2; D possibly corresponds to TRBD1 (6 bases). The sequence derives from a woman in her 40s with glioma. Some clones in this sample may be carry-over from other donors' samples. CDR3 DNA sequence: TGTGCCAGCAGTCCAACAGGGTCTCTGTCTGGCTACACCTTC. Translating gives CASSPTGSLSGYTF.